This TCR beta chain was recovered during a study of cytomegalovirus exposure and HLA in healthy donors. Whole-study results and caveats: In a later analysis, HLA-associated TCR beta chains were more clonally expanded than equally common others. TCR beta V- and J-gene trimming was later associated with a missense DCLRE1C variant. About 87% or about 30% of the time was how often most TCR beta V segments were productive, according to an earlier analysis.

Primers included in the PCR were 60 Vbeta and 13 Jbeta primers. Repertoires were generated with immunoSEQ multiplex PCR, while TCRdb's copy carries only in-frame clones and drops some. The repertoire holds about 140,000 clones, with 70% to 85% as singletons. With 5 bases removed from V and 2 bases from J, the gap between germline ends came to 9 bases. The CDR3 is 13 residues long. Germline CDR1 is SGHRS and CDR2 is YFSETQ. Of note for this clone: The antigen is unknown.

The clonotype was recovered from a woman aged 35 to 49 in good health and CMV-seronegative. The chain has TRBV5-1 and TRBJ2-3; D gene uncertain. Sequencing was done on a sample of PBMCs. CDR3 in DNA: TGCGCCAGCAGACAAAGTACCACAGATACGCAGTATTTT. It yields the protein CASRQSTTDTQYF.